This TCR beta chain was found in a study of blood T cells in healthy people across ages. The study's findings and limits: A roughly linear fall in TCR beta diversity per million T cells was seen with increasing age.

Per the germline V gene, CDR1 is ENHRY and CDR2 is SYGVKD. This CDR3 spans 17 amino acids. V lost 0 bases and J 2 bases, leaving 11 bases between the germline ends. As concerns this clonotype: Its antigen remains unknown.

Combining a sample-barcoded 5' primer with a J-beta primer mix, a second PCR ran for roughly 7 to 12 cycles. TCRdb itself ran the 5' RACE reads through MiXCR, one entry per CDR3 protein. The sample carries 600,000 to 1,000,000 distinct CDR3 sequences, around 25% recorded once. These data also featured in a second study, about T cells of mothers and their children. Turning to that study: A few healthy Caucasian mothers and their six children were the donors. Whether related or unrelated, pairs show similar shaping of TCR recombination output by thymic selection.

The TCR originated in a boy younger than 18 in good health. J is TRBJ2-6 and V is TRBV10-3, with D possibly matching TRBD1 (6 bases). Sequencing used blood. This chain's CDR3 is CAISESGGGAGANVLTF. In DNA form, the CDR3 reads TGTGCCATCAGTGAGTCTGGGGGCGGCGCTGGGGCCAACGTCCTGACTTTC.